One T cell receptor (beta chain) is described in this entry. This clone's antigen is unknown. Base qualities are not recorded, but no much larger clone differs from it by a single base. Other DNA sequences in this sample translate to the same CDR3. This sample stems from a study of control samples from healthy donors and cancer patients (dated by TCRdb to the early 2020s). The receptor library was made with the immunoSEQ multiplex PCR assay. In TCRdb, the immuneACCESS table is reduced to in-frame sequences with V and J assigned. These tables do not hold every clone; where another copy was compared, an unresolved V gene accounts for under half, and the others remain unexplained. The sample table contains around 190,000 clones; only one count was recorded for more than 80% of them. The ten largest clones capture 1.4% of the sample. The CDR3 measures 15 amino acids from cysteine to phenylalanine. Left in the record is the CDR3 DNA by itself, 45 bases read in frame from the first base. Here V drops 4 bases and J drops 8 bases, and the junction holds 13 bases not matched to any gene. CDR1 and CDR2 were assigned from the germline V gene as SGHRS and YFSETQ.

Sequencing was carried out using blood. The sequence was obtained from a young man in good health. In this chain, TRBV5-1 is recombined with TRBJ1-2; a stretch of 8 junction bases matches TRBD1. The DNA sequence reads TGCGCCAGCAGCCTTCAAATAGGACAGGGTGGGGGCTACACCTTC. The encoded protein is CASSLQIGQGGGYTF.